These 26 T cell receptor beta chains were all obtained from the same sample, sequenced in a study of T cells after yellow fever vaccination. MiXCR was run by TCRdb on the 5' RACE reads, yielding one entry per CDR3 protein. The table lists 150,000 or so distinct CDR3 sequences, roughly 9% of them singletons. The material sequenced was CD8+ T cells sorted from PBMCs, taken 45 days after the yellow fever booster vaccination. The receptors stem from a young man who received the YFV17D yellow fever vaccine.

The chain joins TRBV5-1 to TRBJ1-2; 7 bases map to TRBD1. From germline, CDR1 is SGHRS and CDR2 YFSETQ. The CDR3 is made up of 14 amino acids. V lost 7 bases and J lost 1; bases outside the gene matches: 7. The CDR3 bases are TGCGCCAGCGGACAGGAGAGTGATAACTATGGCTACACCTTC. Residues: CASGQESDNYGYTF.

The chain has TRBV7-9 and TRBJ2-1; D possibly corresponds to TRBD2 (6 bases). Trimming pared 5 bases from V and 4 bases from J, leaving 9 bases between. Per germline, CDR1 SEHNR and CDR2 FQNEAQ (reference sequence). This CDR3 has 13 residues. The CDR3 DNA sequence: TGTGCCAGCAGCGCCGGGACTTACAATGAGCAGTTCTTC. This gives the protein CASSAGTYNEQFF.

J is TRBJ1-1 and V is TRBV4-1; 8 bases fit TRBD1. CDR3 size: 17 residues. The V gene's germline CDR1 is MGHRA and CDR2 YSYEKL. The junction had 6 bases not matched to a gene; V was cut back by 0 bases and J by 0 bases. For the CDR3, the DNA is TGCGCCAGCAGCCAAGATACAGGGGGGGGGATGAACACTGAAGCTTTCTTT. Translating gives CASSQDTGGGMNTEAFF.

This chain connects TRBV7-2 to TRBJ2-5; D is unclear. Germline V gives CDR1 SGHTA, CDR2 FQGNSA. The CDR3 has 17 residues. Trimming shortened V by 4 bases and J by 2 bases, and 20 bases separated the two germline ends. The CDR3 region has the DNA TGTGCCAGCAGCTATTATCTCGGACCGGGCTTTCAAGAGACCCAGTACTTC. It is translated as CASSYYLGPGFQETQYF.

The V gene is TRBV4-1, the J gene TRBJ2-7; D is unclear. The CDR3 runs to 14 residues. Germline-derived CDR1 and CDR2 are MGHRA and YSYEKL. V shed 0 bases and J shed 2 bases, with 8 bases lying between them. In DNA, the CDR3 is TGCGCCAGCAGCCAAGAGACGCCCACCTACGAGCAGTACTTC. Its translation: CASSQETPTYEQYF.

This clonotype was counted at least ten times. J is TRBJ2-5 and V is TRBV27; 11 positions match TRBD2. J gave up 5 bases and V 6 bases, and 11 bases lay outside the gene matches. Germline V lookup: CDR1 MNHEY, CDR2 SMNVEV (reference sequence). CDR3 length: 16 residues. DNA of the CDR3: TGTGCCAGCAGGACCTATAGCGGGGGGGCCCGGGAGACCCAGTACTTC. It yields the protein CASRTYSGGARETQYF.

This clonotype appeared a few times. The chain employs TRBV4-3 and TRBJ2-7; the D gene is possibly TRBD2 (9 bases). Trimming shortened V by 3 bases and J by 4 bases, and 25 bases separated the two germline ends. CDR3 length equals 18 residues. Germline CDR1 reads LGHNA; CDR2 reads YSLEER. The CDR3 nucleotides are TGCGCCAGCAGCCATAGGACAGGGACCGGACTAGCGAAGTACGAGCAGTACTTC. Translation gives CASSHRTGTGLAKYEQYF.

Here the CDR3 DNA reads TGTGCCAGCAGCTTCGAAGGGGAATACTCTGGGGCCAACGTCCTGACTTTC. Its translation is CASSFEGEYSGANVLTF. The J gene is TRBJ2-6, the V gene TRBV13; the D gene is possibly TRBD1 (5 bases). Germline V gives CDR1 PRHDT, CDR2 FYEKMQ (reference sequence). V was shortened by 3 bases and J by 0 bases, with 12 bases between the two germline ends. CDR3 length: 17 amino acids.

The CDR3 coding sequence is TGCGCCAGCAGCTTGTACCCGCCAGACATGAACACTGAAGCTTTCTTT. Protein product: CASSLYPPDMNTEAFF. This sequence joins TRBV5-1 and TRBJ1-1; D remains unclear. The CDR3 length is 16 residues. Trimming removed 1 base from V and 0 bases from J, with 13 bases in between. The germline V gene has CDR1 SGHRS and CDR2 YFSETQ.

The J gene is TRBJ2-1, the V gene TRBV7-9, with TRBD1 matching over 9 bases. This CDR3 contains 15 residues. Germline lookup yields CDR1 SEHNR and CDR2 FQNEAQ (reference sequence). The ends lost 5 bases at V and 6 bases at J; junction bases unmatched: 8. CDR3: CASSGGTGRTNEQFF. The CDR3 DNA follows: TGTGCCAGCAGCGGGGGGACAGGGCGCACCAATGAGCAGTTCTTC.

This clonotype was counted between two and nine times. The CDR3 DNA reads TGTGCCAGTAGTAAAAGCGGGGCGAACACTGAAGCTTTCTTT. Translation gives CASSKSGANTEAFF. The rearrangement joins TRBV19 to TRBJ1-1; D possibly corresponds to TRBD1 (5 bases). V lost 4 bases and J lost 1, with 10 bases in between. The germline V gene has CDR1 LNHDA and CDR2 SQIVND (reference sequence). The CDR3 sequence is 14 residues long.

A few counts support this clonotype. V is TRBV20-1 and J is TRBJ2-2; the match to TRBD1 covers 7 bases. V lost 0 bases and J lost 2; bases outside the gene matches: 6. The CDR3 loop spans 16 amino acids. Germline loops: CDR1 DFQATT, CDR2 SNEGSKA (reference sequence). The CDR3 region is CSARDRQGDNTGELFF. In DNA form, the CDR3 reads TGCAGTGCTAGAGATCGACAGGGTGACAACACCGGGGAGCTGTTTTTT.

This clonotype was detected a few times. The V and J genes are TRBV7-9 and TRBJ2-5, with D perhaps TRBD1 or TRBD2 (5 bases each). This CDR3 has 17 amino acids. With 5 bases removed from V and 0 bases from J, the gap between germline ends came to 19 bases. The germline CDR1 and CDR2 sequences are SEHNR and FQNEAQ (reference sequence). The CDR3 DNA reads TGTGCCAGCAGCCCATACGGCCTCGGGACGGACCAAGAGACCCAGTACTTC. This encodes CASSPYGLGTDQETQYF.

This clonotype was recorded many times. CDR3 in DNA: TGTGCCAGCAGCTCCCCCGGTAACTCTGGAAACACCATATATTTT. Protein sequence: CASSSPGNSGNTIYF. The chain combines TRBV7-9 with TRBJ1-3; D not resolved. In germline, CDR1 is SEHNR, CDR2 FQNEAQ (reference sequence). Trimming took off 4 bases at V and 0 bases at J, with 10 bases between the two ends. CDR3 length: 15 residues.

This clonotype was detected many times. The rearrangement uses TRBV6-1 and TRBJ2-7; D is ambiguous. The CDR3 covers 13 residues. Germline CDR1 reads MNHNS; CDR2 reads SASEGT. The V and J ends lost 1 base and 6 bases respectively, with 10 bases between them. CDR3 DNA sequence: TGTGCCAGCAGTGAAGGGGCAGTCCTCGAGCAGTACGTC. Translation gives CASSEGAVLEQYV.

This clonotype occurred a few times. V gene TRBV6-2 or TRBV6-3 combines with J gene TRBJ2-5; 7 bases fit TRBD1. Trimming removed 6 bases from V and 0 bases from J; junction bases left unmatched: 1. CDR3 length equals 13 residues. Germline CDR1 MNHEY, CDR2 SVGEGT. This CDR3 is CASSGTDQETQYF. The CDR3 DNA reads TGTGCCAGCAGCGGGACAGACCAAGAGACCCAGTACTTC.

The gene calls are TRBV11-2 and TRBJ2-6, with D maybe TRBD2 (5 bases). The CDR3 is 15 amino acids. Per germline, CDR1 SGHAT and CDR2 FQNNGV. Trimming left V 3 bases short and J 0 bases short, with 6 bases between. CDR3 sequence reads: CASSLGSSGANVLTF. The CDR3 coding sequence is TGTGCCAGCAGCTTGGGGAGCTCTGGGGCCAACGTCCTGACTTTC.

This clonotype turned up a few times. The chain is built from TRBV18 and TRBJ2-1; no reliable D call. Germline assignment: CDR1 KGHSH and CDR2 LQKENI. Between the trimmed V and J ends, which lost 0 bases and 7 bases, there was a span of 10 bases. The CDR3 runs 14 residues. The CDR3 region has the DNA TGTGCCAGCTCACCACCGAATAGCATTAATGAGCAGTTCTTC. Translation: CASSPPNSINEQFF.

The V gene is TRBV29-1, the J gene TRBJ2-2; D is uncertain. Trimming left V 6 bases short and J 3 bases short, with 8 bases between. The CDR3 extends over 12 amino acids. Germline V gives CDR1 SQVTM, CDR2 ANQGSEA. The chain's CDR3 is CSVLMDTGELFF. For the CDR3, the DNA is TGCAGCGTCTTGATGGACACCGGGGAGCTGTTTTTT.

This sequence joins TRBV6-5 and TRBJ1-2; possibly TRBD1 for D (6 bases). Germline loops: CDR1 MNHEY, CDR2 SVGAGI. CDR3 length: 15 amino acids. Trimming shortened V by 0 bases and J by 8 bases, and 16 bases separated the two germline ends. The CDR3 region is CASSYSGEDSAGYTF. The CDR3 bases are TGTGCCAGCAGTTACTCTGGGGAGGACAGCGCGGGCTACACCTTC.

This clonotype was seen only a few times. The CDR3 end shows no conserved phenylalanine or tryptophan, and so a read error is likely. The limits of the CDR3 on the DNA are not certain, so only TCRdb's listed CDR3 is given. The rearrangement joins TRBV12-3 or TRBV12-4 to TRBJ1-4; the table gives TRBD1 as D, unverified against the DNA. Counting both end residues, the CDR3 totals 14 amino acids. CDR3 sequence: CASIPPGQGLTATR.

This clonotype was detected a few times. The CDR3 region has the DNA TGTGCCAGCAGCTCACAAAGCGGGGGGGCCTACAATGAGCAGTTCTTC. Protein product: CASSSQSGGAYNEQFF. This chain uses TRBV7-9 with TRBJ2-1, with 10 bases that match TRBD2. CDR3 length: 16 amino acids. V trimming: 4 bases; J trimming: 2 bases; junction bases outside the gene matches: 5. The germline V gene has CDR1 SEHNR and CDR2 FQNEAQ (reference sequence).

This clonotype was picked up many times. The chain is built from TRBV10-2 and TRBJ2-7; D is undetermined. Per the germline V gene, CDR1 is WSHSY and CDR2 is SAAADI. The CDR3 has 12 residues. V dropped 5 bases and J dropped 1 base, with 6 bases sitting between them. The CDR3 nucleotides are TGCGCCAGCAGTTACGGATCCTACGAGCAGTACTTC. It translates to CASSYGSYEQYF.

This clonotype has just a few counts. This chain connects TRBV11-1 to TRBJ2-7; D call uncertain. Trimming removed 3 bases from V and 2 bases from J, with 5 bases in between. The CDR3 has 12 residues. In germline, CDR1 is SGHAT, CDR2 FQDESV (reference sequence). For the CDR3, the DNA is TGTGCCAGCAGCTTCCAGCCCTACGAGCAGTACGTC. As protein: CASSFQPYEQYV.

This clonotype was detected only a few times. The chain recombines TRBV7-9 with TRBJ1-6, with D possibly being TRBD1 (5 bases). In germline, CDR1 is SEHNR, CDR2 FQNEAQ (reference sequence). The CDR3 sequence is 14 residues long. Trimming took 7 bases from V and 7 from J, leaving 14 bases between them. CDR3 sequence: CASTDTAGNSPLHF. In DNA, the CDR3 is TGTGCCAGCACCGACACGGCAGGGAATTCACCCCTCCACTTT.

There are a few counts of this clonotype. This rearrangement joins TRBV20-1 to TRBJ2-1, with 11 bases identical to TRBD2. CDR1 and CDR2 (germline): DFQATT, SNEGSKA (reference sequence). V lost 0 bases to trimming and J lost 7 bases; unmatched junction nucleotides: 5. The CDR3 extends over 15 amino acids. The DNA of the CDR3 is TGCAGTGCTAGAGACTTACTAGCGGGGGCTAATGAGCAGTTCTTC. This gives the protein CSARDLLAGANEQFF.